The 8 T cell receptor beta chains reported below all come from one sample, sequenced in a study of regulatory T cells in long-lasting Graves disease. The TCR beta library used iRepertoire HTBI primers with Arm-PCR amplification of CDR3. One entry per CDR3 protein, called by TCRdb with MiXCR from the multiplex PCR reads. The profile covers 560,000 or so distinct CDR3 sequences, with around 15% appearing a single time and 12% taken by the ten largest. Indicated time point: newly diagnosed GD, antithyroid drugs for less than 3 months. TCR sequences were obtained from RNA taken from PBMCs. The sample also formed part of further work on T cells in Graves' hyperthyroidism and ophthalmopathy.

Sequencing used peripheral blood mononuclear cells (PBMCs), obtained at new diagnosis, from a patient treated with antithyroid drugs. These TCRs come from a man aged 18-30 years with Graves disease.

The chain combines TRBV28 with TRBJ2-7, with D perhaps given as TRBD1 or TRBD2 (5 bases each). The V gene lost 8 bases and the J gene lost 1 base, with 24 bases spanning the gap. The CDR3 consists of 17 residues. The V gene's germline CDR1 is MDHEN and CDR2 SYDVKM. CDR3 residues: CASRTPLRDEQSYEQYF. The CDR3 coding sequence is TGTGCCAGCCGGACTCCGCTCCGGGACGAGCAATCCTACGAGCAGTACTTC.

This clonotype was seen many times. The chain combines TRBV12-3 or TRBV12-4 with TRBJ2-7; 9 bases are shared with TRBD2. There are 15 residues in the CDR3. The J segment lost 7 bases and the V segment lost 8 bases, leaving 15 bases of the junction unmatched. CDR3 sequence (DNA): TGTGCCAGCGGGGGGGTGGCGGGAGGGCCCGGGGAGCAGTACTTC. This sequence encodes CASGGVAGGPGEQYF.

This clonotype was seen only a few times. The gene calls are TRBV5-6 and TRBJ1-5; TRBD1 agrees at 9 bases. Losses at the gene ends were 4 bases for V and 1 base for J; bases not matched to a gene: 3. Germline lookup yields CDR1 SGHDT and CDR2 YYEEEE. The CDR3 totals 15 residues. The CDR3 is CASSGGTGSNQPQHF. Written as DNA, the CDR3 is TGTGCCAGCAGCGGTGGGACAGGGAGCAATCAGCCCCAGCATTTT. Full variable domain (rest looked up from reference TRBV5-6 and TRBJ1-5): DAGVTQSPTHLIKTRGQQVTLRCSPKSGHDTVSWYQQALGQGPQFIFQYYEEEERQRGNFPDRFSGHQFPNYSSELNVNALLLGDSALYLCASSGGTGSNQPQHFGDGTRLSIL.

This chain uses TRBV7-9 with TRBJ2-1; 8 bases map to TRBD2. This CDR3 region has 16 residues. CDR1 is SEHNR, CDR2 FQNEAQ, per germline (reference sequence). J was trimmed by 4 bases and V by 5 bases; bases with no gene match: 10. CDR3 DNA sequence: TGTGCCAGCAGCCCCGGGGGGGGGCTCGTTTACAATGAGCAGTTCTTC. As protein: CASSPGGGLVYNEQFF.

This clonotype was counted between two and nine times. V usage is TRBV6-1 and J usage is TRBJ2-4, with 8 bases matching TRBD1. CDR3 length: 16 residues. V lost 4 bases, J lost 3 bases, and 8 bases stayed unmatched. Germline V gene sequence: CDR1 MNHNS, CDR2 SASEGT. CDR3 in DNA: TGTGCCAGCAGTGCGAGGACAGGGATCGACAAAAACATTCAGTACTTC. This gives the protein CASSARTGIDKNIQYF.

The table lists this clonotype with many counts. CDR3 amino acids: CASSESYEQYF. DNA for the CDR3: TGTGCCAGCTCAGAATCCTACGAGCAGTACTTC. The V call is TRBV18, the J call TRBJ2-7; D is undetermined. This CDR3 spans 11 amino acids. The germline CDR1 and CDR2 sequences are KGHSH and LQKENI. Trimming took 5 bases from V and 1 from J, leaving 3 bases between them.

This clonotype was counted at least ten times. The gene calls are TRBV30 and TRBJ1-5; D not certain. CDR3 size: 12 residues. The V end was cut by 8 bases, the J end by 4 bases, with 12 bases between. Looked up from germline, CDR1 is GTSNPN and CDR2 is SVGIG (reference sequence). The CDR3 nucleotides read TGTGCCAGCAGTCGGGGAAATCAGCCCCAGCATTTT. Amino acid sequence: CASSRGNQPQHF.

This clonotype was picked up many times. The chain joins TRBV2 to TRBJ1-1; D unresolved. CDR1 is SNHLY, CDR2 FYNNEI, per germline. The CDR3 totals 11 residues. Trimming stripped 7 bases from V and 6 bases from J, with 9 bases between. The CDR3 spells CASTMLAEAFF. CDR3 DNA sequence: TGTGCCAGCACTATGCTCGCTGAAGCTTTCTTT. The full variable domain, with the rest looked up from reference TRBV2 and TRBJ1-1, is EPEVTQTPSHQVTQMGQEVILRCVPISNHLYFYWYRQILGQKVEFLVSFYNNEISEKSEIFDDQFSVERPDGSNFTLKIRSTKLEDSAMYFCASTMLAEAFFGQGTRLTVV.